One and the same sample provided the 30 T cell receptor beta chains below, sequenced in a study of blood T cells in healthy people across ages. With a J-beta primer mix and a sample-barcoded 5' primer, a second PCR ran about 6 to 11 cycles. TCRdb re-analysed the 5' RACE reads in MiXCR, keeping a single row per CDR3 protein. The sample has some 760,000 distinct CDR3 sequences; about 25% are singletons. This same sample was also taken into another study, of T cells of mothers and their children.

The specimen sequenced was blood. Receptor source: a boy between 10 and 17 years old in good health.

The rearrangement joins TRBV25-1 to TRBJ2-4; a weak D match, TRBD2 (6 bases). With 3 bases removed from V and 9 bases from J, the gap between germline ends came to 15 bases. CDR1 and CDR2 from the germline V gene are MGHDK and SYGVNS. There are 14 residues in the CDR3. The CDR3 reads CASSEVRGGSIQYF. The CDR3 DNA is TGTGCCAGCAGTGAGGTGCGGGGTGGGAGCATTCAGTACTTC.

V and J are TRBV9 and TRBJ2-7, with D possibly TRBD2 on 5 matching bases. The ends were cut back, 4 bases at V and 2 bases at J, with 16 bases in the middle. This CDR3 has 15 amino acids. Germline V gene lookup returns CDR1 SGDLS and CDR2 YYNGEE. CDR3 sequence: CASSPKSGNPYEQYF. CDR3 in DNA: TGTGCCAGCAGCCCCAAGTCGGGGAATCCCTACGAGCAGTACTTC.

This clonotype was detected only a few times. The chain couples TRBV4-1 to TRBJ2-5; D uncertain. TRBJ2-1 explains the end of the DNA better; the J call may be wrong. The CDR3 runs 13 residues. The germline V gene has CDR1 MGHRA and CDR2 YSYEKL. CDR3 DNA: TGCGCCAGCAGCCAAGATACCCCCTATGAGCAGTTCTTC. Translating gives CASSQDTPYEQFF.

This clonotype came up a few times. This rearrangement joins TRBV29-1 to TRBJ1-1, with unresolved D. CDR3 length equals 12 residues. V was shortened by 5 bases and J by 1 base, with 8 bases between the two germline ends. CDR1 is SQVTM and CDR2 is ANQGSEA in the germline V gene. The CDR3 sequence: CSVQIENTEAFF. The CDR3 nucleotides are TGCAGCGTTCAAATCGAGAACACTGAAGCTTTCTTT. Supplemented by reference TRBV29-1 and TRBJ1-1, the full variable domain reads SAVISQKPSRDICQRGTSLTIQCQVDSQVTMMFWYRQQPGQSLTLIATANQGSEATYESGFVIDKFPISRPNLTFSTLTVSNMSPEDSSIYLCSVQIENTEAFFGQGTRLTVV.

This clonotype was picked up a small number of times. This chain joins TRBV12-3 or TRBV12-4 and TRBJ2-2; D is unresolved. The V gene lost 6 bases and the J gene lost 6 bases, with 17 bases spanning the gap. This CDR3 is 15 amino acids long. CDR3 nucleotide sequence: TGTGCCAGCAGCCCACCGACCCCGATCGCCGGGGAGCTGTTTTTT. Translated: CASSPPTPIAGELFF.

V gene TRBV9 combines with J gene TRBJ2-5; 7 bases line up with TRBD1. V was clipped by 0 bases and J by 5 bases; unmatched bases: 4. The germline V gene has CDR1 SGDLS and CDR2 YYNGEE. CDR3 length: 14 amino acids. For the CDR3, the DNA is TGTGCCAGCAGCGTAGAGGGGGCCGGGGAGACCCAGTACTTC. Its protein product is CASSVEGAGETQYF. The full variable domain, rest sourced from reference TRBV9 and TRBJ2-5, is DSGVTQTPKHLITATGQRVTLRCSPRSGDLSVYWYQQSLDQGLQFLIQYYNGEERAKGNILERFSAQQFPDLHSELNLSSLELGDSALYFCASSVEGAGETQYFGPGTRLLVL.

V is TRBV6-5 and J is TRBJ1-4, with D unresolved. V lost 4 bases and J lost 8, with 11 bases in between. This CDR3 is built from 13 residues. Per germline, CDR1 MNHEY and CDR2 SVGAGI. In nucleotides, the CDR3 is TGTGCCAGCAGTTCTGGCCCTGGGGAAAAACTGTTTTTT. Translating gives CASSSGPGEKLFF.

This clonotype was counted ten times or more. This chain joins TRBV4-3 and TRBJ2-5; D unclear. The last part of the DNA fits TRBJ2-7 better; the J call may be wrong. The CDR3 has 13 amino acids. The V gene's germline CDR1 is LGHNA and CDR2 YSLEER. Here the CDR3 reads CASSQDIPYEQYF. Here the CDR3 DNA reads TGCGCCAGCAGCCAAGATATCCCATACGAGCAGTACTTC.

The V gene is TRBV7-6, the J gene TRBJ1-4; tentative D call: TRBD1 (5 bases). Trimming took off 5 bases at V and 5 bases at J, with 18 bases between the two ends. CDR1 SGHVS and CDR2 FNYEAQ come from the germline V gene. The CDR3 spans 16 residues. The CDR3 DNA follows: TGTGCCAGCAGCCCACGGGGCGGGGGAGAGAATGAAAAACTGTTTTTT. Residues: CASSPRGGGENEKLFF.

This clonotype has only a few counts. The chain is built from TRBV20-1 and TRBJ2-2; 7 bases are shared with TRBD2. CDR3 length equals 14 residues. Germline-derived CDR1 and CDR2 are DFQATT and SNEGSKA (reference sequence). J gave up 6 bases and V 3 bases, and 7 bases lay outside the gene matches. The CDR3: CSARGGTDPGELFF. The CDR3 DNA reads TGCAGTGCTAGGGGGGGGACGGACCCCGGGGAGCTGTTTTTT.

The chain employs TRBV2 and TRBJ1-5, with TRBD1 identical over 11 bases. Germline loops: CDR1 SNHLY, CDR2 FYNNEI. With V trimmed by 3 bases and J by 5 bases, 3 bases remained unmatched. The CDR3 has 15 amino acids. This CDR3 reads CASSEDRGLDQPQHF. The CDR3, as DNA: TGTGCCAGCAGTGAGGACAGGGGGCTCGATCAGCCCCAGCATTTT. Looking up the rest from reference TRBV2 and TRBJ1-5 gives the full variable domain: EPEVTQTPSHQVTQMGQEVILRCVPISNHLYFYWYRQILGQKVEFLVSFYNNEISEKSEIFDDQFSVERPDGSNFTLKIRSTKLEDSAMYFCASSEDRGLDQPQHFGDGTRLSIL.

This sequence joins TRBV29-1 and TRBJ1-2; D perhaps matches TRBD1 (6 bases). The CDR3 is 13 residues long. In germline, CDR1 is SQVTM, CDR2 ANQGSEA. Trimming shortened V by 6 bases and J by 4 bases, and 15 bases separated the two germline ends. DNA for the CDR3: TGCAGCGTACAGGGAGACCCAGTCTATGGCTACACCTTC. It encodes CSVQGDPVYGYTF.

V usage is TRBV4-1 and J usage is TRBJ1-2; D uncertain. Trimming took off 0 bases at V and 2 bases at J, with 7 bases between the two ends. Looked up from germline, CDR1 is MGHRA and CDR2 is YSYEKL. This CDR3 is built from 14 residues. CDR3 in DNA: TGCGCCAGCAGCCAAGAGCCCAGGAACTATGGCTACACCTTC. It yields the protein CASSQEPRNYGYTF.

The chain uses TRBV2 and TRBJ2-7; D is uncertain. The CDR3 is 14 amino acids. Trimming pared 3 bases from V and 2 bases from J, leaving 11 bases between. Per the germline V gene, CDR1 is SNHLY and CDR2 is FYNNEI. The CDR3 spells CASSDRLQAYEQYF. The CDR3 coding sequence is TGTGCCAGCAGTGATCGACTCCAGGCCTACGAGCAGTACTTC.

The V gene is TRBV4-2, the J gene TRBJ2-5; tentatively, D is TRBD2 (5 bases). The CDR3 is 16 residues long. Per the germline V gene, CDR1 is LGHNA and CDR2 is YNFKEQ. The V end lost 1 base, the J end lost 4 bases, and 16 bases lay between the germline ends. The CDR3 DNA is TGTGCCAGCAGCCAAGTAATAGTCGGGGTTCCAGAGACCCAGTACTTC. Encoded protein: CASSQVIVGVPETQYF.

This clonotype has a handful of counts. The chain couples TRBV20-1 to TRBJ1-3; D is unclear. Deletions cut 1 base from V and 0 bases from J, with 7 bases between. The CDR3 loop spans 14 amino acids. The germline V gene has CDR1 DFQATT and CDR2 SNEGSKA (reference sequence). The CDR3 sequence is CSARGASSGNTIYF. CDR3 sequence (DNA): TGCAGTGCTAGAGGGGCCTCCTCTGGAAACACCATATATTTT.

The genes are TRBV19 and TRBJ2-2; 7 bases line up with TRBD2. With 4 bases clipped from V and 8 bases from J, the junction kept 10 bases outside the gene matches. Germline V CDR1 and CDR2: LNHDA, SQIVND (reference sequence). This CDR3 has 15 residues. CDR3 sequence reads: CASSTVGLAAGELFF. The CDR3 coding sequence is TGTGCCAGTAGTACAGTGGGGCTAGCGGCGGGGGAGCTGTTTTTT.

The rearrangement links TRBV7-9 to TRBJ2-6, with a weak D call TRBD1 (6 bases). CDR1 is SEHNR, CDR2 FQNEAQ, per germline (reference sequence). Trimming removed 5 bases from V and 0 bases from J, with 11 bases in between. This CDR3 is built from 16 residues. CDR3 loop: CASSGTLVSGANVLTF. CDR3 nucleotides: TGTGCCAGCAGCGGGACACTAGTCTCTGGGGCCAACGTCCTGACTTTC.

This clonotype was seen only a few times. The V call is TRBV28, the J call TRBJ1-2; a weak D match, TRBD1 (5 bases). CDR1 MDHEN and CDR2 SYDVKM come from the germline V gene. Trimming took 2 bases from V and 1 from J, leaving 8 bases between them. This CDR3 is 14 amino acids long. The CDR3: CASSLAGLNYGYTF. The CDR3 DNA reads TGTGCCAGCAGTTTAGCGGGACTTAACTATGGCTACACCTTC.

The chain combines TRBV15 with TRBJ2-1, with D possibly matching TRBD1 (5 bases). This CDR3 is 15 amino acids long. The germline V gene has CDR1 LNHNV and CDR2 YYDKDF (reference sequence). Trimming pared 5 bases from V and 5 bases from J, leaving 16 bases between. The CDR3 region is CATSLGVFVNNEQFF. The DNA of the CDR3 is TGTGCCACCAGCCTAGGGGTTTTTGTGAACAATGAGCAGTTCTTC.

The genes are TRBV29-1 and TRBJ2-1; no definite D call. The V end lost 3 bases, the J end lost 5 bases, and 11 bases lay between the germline ends. CDR1 is SQVTM and CDR2 is ANQGSEA in the germline V gene. The CDR3 has 13 amino acids. In nucleotides, the CDR3 is TGCAGCGTTGATCTTTTTGGCAACAATGAGCAGTTCTTC. Translated: CSVDLFGNNEQFF.

On this clonotype itself: The junction and the germline gene differ at one end; a read error may be behind it. The J gene is TRBJ1-1, the V gene TRBV7-2, with D hard to call. From germline, CDR1 is SGHTA and CDR2 FQGNSA. This CDR3 contains 13 residues. As DNA, the CDR3 is TGTGCCAGCAGCTTAAGTGGCAAGTCAGAGTTGCTCTTT. Its protein product is CASSLSGKSELLF.

This clonotype turned up a few times. The chain has TRBV15 and TRBJ2-5; the D gene is possibly TRBD1 (5 bases). TRBJ2-7 explains the end of the DNA better; the J call may be wrong. Germline V lookup: CDR1 LNHNV, CDR2 YYDKDF (reference sequence). CDR3 length: 15 residues. The CDR3 reads CATSRDALDSYEQYF. In nucleotides, the CDR3 is TGTGCCACCAGCAGAGATGCCTTAGACAGCTACGAGCAGTACTTC.

Only a few counts were recorded for this clonotype. The rearrangement links TRBV27 to TRBJ1-6; possibly TRBD1 for D (5 bases). Looked up from germline, CDR1 is MNHEY and CDR2 is SMNVEV (reference sequence). V shed 2 bases and J shed 7 bases, with 15 bases lying between them. The CDR3 covers 16 residues. The DNA for the CDR3 is TGTGCCAGCAGTTTAATGGGCAGGGTTAGAAATTCACCCCTCCACTTT. Protein: CASSLMGRVRNSPLHF.

This clonotype showed up just a few times. The chain has TRBV7-2 and TRBJ1-1; TRBD1 might be the D (5 bases). CDR1 is SGHTA and CDR2 is FQGNSA in the germline V gene. The CDR3 contains 15 residues. Trimming took 5 bases from V and 10 from J, leaving 23 bases between them. The chain's CDR3 is CASSPKWARADGAFF. Here the CDR3 DNA reads TGTGCCAGCAGCCCAAAATGGGCCAGGGCGGACGGAGCTTTCTTT.

The chain carries TRBV6-7 and TRBJ1-6; D gene unclear. TRBV6-7 is treated as an ORF (open reading frame) with a function not yet certain. The V gene lost 0 bases and the J gene lost 5 bases, with 20 bases spanning the gap. This CDR3 is 19 amino acids long. CDR3 protein: CASSYSRPPPFKDNSPLHF. The CDR3 DNA reads TGTGCCAGCAGTTACTCGCGGCCTCCTCCCTTTAAAGATAATTCACCCCTCCACTTT.

This clonotype showed up just a few times. V and J are TRBV10-3 and TRBJ1-2; D gene uncertain. V lost 7 bases and J 8 bases, leaving 14 bases between the germline ends. This CDR3 contains 12 residues. Germline V CDR1 and CDR2: ENHRY, SYGVKD. The CDR3 DNA sequence: TGTGCCATCACGAAGGATTTGGCGGGCTACACCTTC. This translates into CAITKDLAGYTF.

This clonotype was seen a handful of times. This sequence joins TRBV13 and TRBJ1-1, with TRBD1 identical over 10 bases. Losses at the gene ends were 6 bases for V and 2 bases for J; bases not matched to a gene: 9. Germline CDR1 reads PRHDT; CDR2 reads FYEKMQ (reference sequence). This CDR3 has 16 residues. In DNA form, the CDR3 reads TGTGCCAGCAGTTATCCGGGACAGGGGCATAACACTGAAGCTTTCTTT. This sequence encodes CASSYPGQGHNTEAFF.

The V gene is TRBV5-5, the J gene TRBJ1-4; D is possibly TRBD1 (6 bases). The CDR3 spans 14 residues. Germline V gene sequence: CDR1 SGHKS, CDR2 YYEKEE (reference sequence). Between the trimmed V and J ends, which lost 4 bases and 8 bases, there was a span of 15 bases. In DNA, the CDR3 is TGTGCCAGCAGCCCCCCGGGACAACCCGAAAAACTGTTTTTT. Translating it yields CASSPPGQPEKLFF.

Remarks on this clonotype: Germline and junction disagree at one end, which may indicate a read error. V and J are TRBV5-4 and TRBJ2-1; the D gene is possibly TRBD1 (6 bases). The CDR3 totals 13 residues. Germline CDR1 SGHNT, CDR2 YYREEE (reference sequence). The CDR3 DNA follows: TGTGTCAGCAGCTTGGCCAGGGGCGGGTTGCAGTTCTTC. This encodes CVSSLARGGLQFF. Drawing the rest from reference TRBV5-4 and TRBJ2-1, the complete variable domain is ETGVTQSPTHLIKTRGQQVTLRCSSQSGHNTVSWYQQALGQGPQFIFQYYREEENGRGNFPPRFSGLQFPNYSSELNVNALELDDSALYLCVSSLARGGLQFFGPGTRLTVL.